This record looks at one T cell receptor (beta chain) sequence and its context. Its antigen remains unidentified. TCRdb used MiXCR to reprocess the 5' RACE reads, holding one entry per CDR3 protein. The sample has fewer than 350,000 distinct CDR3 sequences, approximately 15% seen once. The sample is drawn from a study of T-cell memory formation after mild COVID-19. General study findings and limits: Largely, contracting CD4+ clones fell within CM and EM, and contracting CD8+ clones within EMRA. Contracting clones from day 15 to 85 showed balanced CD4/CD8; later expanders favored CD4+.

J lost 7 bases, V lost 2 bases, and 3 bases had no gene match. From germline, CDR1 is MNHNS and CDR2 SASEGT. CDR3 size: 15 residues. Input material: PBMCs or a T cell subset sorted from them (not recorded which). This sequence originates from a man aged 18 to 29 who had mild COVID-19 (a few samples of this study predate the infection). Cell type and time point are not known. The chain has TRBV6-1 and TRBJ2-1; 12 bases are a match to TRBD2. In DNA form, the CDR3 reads TGTGCCAGCAGTGAAAAGACTAGCGGGGGAAATGAGCAGTTCTTC. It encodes CASSEKTSGGNEQFF.